These 15 T cell receptor beta chains were all obtained from the same sample, sequenced in a study of T-cell memory formation after mild COVID-19. TCRdb passed the 5' RACE reads through MiXCR, listing each CDR3 protein once. The data hold some 320,000 distinct CDR3 sequences, with about a sixth observed a single time. Sequencing used PBMCs or a T cell subset sorted from them (not recorded which). Receptor source: a man aged 18 to 35 who had mild COVID-19 (a few samples of this study predate the infection). Cell type and time point are not known.

This clonotype appeared a single time. The V gene is TRBV6-5, the J gene TRBJ1-5, with D possibly being TRBD1 (5 bases). CDR1 and CDR2 (germline): MNHEY, SVGAGI. The CDR3 spans 17 residues. The V end was cut by 0 bases, the J end by 2 bases, with 14 bases between. The CDR3: CASSYSGPGGGNQPQHF. Written as DNA, the CDR3 is TGTGCCAGCAGTTACTCTGGCCCGGGAGGGGGCAATCAGCCCCAGCATTTT.

The sample holds many counts of this clonotype. The gene calls are TRBV20-1 and TRBJ1-3; D gene unclear. Trimming pared 5 bases from V and 4 bases from J, leaving 9 bases between. CDR1 is DFQATT, CDR2 SNEGSKA, per germline (reference sequence). This CDR3 is built from 12 residues. Here the CDR3 DNA reads TGCAGTGCTGCTGGGCCCGGAAACACCATATATTTT. The encoded protein is CSAAGPGNTIYF.

V and J are TRBV19 and TRBJ1-6; TRBD1 is a possible D gene (6 bases). This CDR3 is built from 15 residues. With 7 bases removed from V and 8 bases from J, the gap between germline ends came to 18 bases. In germline, CDR1 is LNHDA, CDR2 SQIVND (reference sequence). The CDR3, as DNA: TGTGCCAGTAAGGTAGGGGGACCAGTGGATTCACCCCTCCACTTT. This encodes CASKVGGPVDSPLHF.

The chain employs TRBV4-1 and TRBJ1-4; no clear D gene. V shed 4 bases and J shed 0 bases, with 12 bases lying between them. The V gene's germline CDR1 is MGHRA and CDR2 YSYEKL. CDR3 length equals 16 residues. In nucleotides, the CDR3 is TGCGCCAGCAGCCCGCCTCGTGGTGCAACTAATGAAAAACTGTTTTTT. It translates to CASSPPRGATNEKLFF.

J is TRBJ2-7 and V is TRBV7-2; TRBD2 agrees at 7 bases. The germline gives CDR1 SGHTA, CDR2 FQGNSA. Trimming cost V 1 base and J 4 bases; bases outside gene matches: 4. CDR3 length: 14 amino acids. The DNA of the CDR3 is TGTGCCAGCAGCTTAGTCGGGGGAGGGTACGAGCAGTACTTC. Amino acid sequence: CASSLVGGGYEQYF.

CDR3 coding DNA: TGCGCCAGCAGCCAAGACCGAACCTACGAGCAGTACGTC. Its protein product is CASSQDRTYEQYV. The chain combines TRBV4-1 with TRBJ2-7; D call uncertain. The V and J ends lost 0 bases and 2 bases respectively, with 5 bases between them. Per the germline V gene, CDR1 is MGHRA and CDR2 is YSYEKL. The CDR3 covers 13 residues.

This clonotype was seen a handful of times. The chain combines TRBV4-1 with TRBJ2-7, with TRBD2 as a possible D gene (6 bases). CDR1 MGHRA and CDR2 YSYEKL come from the germline V gene. Trimming stripped 0 bases from V and 4 bases from J, with 13 bases between. The CDR3 runs 15 residues. The CDR3 loop is CASSQEGNGLYEQYV. CDR3 nucleotide sequence: TGCGCCAGCAGCCAAGAGGGGAACGGACTATACGAGCAGTACGTC.

This clonotype was seen a few times. This CDR3 reads CASTHGTGEYGYTF. Written as DNA, the CDR3 is TGTGCCAGCACCCATGGGACAGGGGAATATGGCTACACCTTC. The chain has TRBV28 and TRBJ1-2; 10 nucleotides match TRBD1. The trim removed 7 bases at V and 5 bases at J, leaving 7 bases unmatched. The CDR3 covers 14 residues. Germline V lookup: CDR1 MDHEN, CDR2 SYDVKM.

This clonotype was detected ten times or more. This chain links TRBV7-2 with TRBJ1-2; D not certain. Germline loops: CDR1 SGHTA, CDR2 FQGNSA. The V gene lost 2 bases and the J gene lost 8 bases, with 15 bases spanning the gap. There are 14 residues in the CDR3. The CDR3 DNA sequence: TGTGCCAGCAGCTTAATGACTAGTCCAGGCGGCTACACCTTC. Translating gives CASSLMTSPGGYTF.

Only a few counts were recorded for this clonotype. This chain links TRBV9 with TRBJ2-3; possibly TRBD2 for D (6 bases). Between the trimmed V and J ends, which lost 0 bases and 3 bases, there was a span of 11 bases. Germline CDR1 SGDLS, CDR2 YYNGEE. This CDR3 has 15 residues. The CDR3 reads CASSVGGARTDTQYF. The CDR3 DNA sequence: TGTGCCAGCAGCGTAGGCGGGGCGAGGACAGATACGCAGTATTTT.

The chain recombines TRBV15 with TRBJ2-5, with 10 bases fitting TRBD1. Germline CDR1 reads LNHNV; CDR2 reads YYDKDF (reference sequence). The CDR3 runs 14 residues. V shed 3 bases and J 6 bases; nucleotides not matched to a gene: 4. The DNA of the CDR3 is TGTGCCACCAGCAGGGGGACAGGGGCAAAGACCCAGTACTTC. Translated: CATSRGTGAKTQYF.

V is TRBV5-6 and J is TRBJ1-6; D remains ambiguous. Looked up from germline, CDR1 is SGHDT and CDR2 is YYEEEE. Trimming took 4 bases from V and 3 from J, leaving 14 bases between them. The CDR3 runs to 16 residues. Here the CDR3 reads CASSDNPGNYNSPLHF. In DNA form, the CDR3 reads TGTGCCAGCAGCGACAACCCAGGAAACTATAATTCACCCCTCCACTTT.

This clonotype has more than one count but fewer than ten. This chain joins TRBV20-1 and TRBJ2-3; possible D gene TRBD2, 6 bases. The CDR3 extends over 16 amino acids. Trimming shortened V by 0 bases and J by 2 bases, and 15 bases separated the two germline ends. Germline loops: CDR1 DFQATT, CDR2 SNEGSKA (reference sequence). CDR3: CSARDSGGANTDTQYF. DNA of the CDR3: TGCAGTGCTAGAGATTCAGGAGGGGCCAACACAGATACGCAGTATTTT.

The rearrangement links TRBV20-1 to TRBJ2-1; D gene uncertain. CDR3 size: 14 residues. Germline values: CDR1 DFQATT, CDR2 SNEGSKA (reference sequence). Deletions cut 1 base from V and 5 bases from J, with 12 bases between. Here the CDR3 reads CSARGSSSHNEQFF. In DNA form, the CDR3 reads TGCAGTGCTAGAGGATCCAGCAGCCACAATGAGCAGTTCTTC.

The table lists this clonotype with many counts. This chain uses TRBV5-5 with TRBJ1-1, with a weak D call TRBD1 (6 bases). The V gene's germline CDR1 is SGHKS and CDR2 YYEKEE (reference sequence). V was trimmed by 7 bases and J by 4 bases, leaving 17 bases between them. The CDR3 spans 14 residues. The CDR3 reads CASHRGGLSTEAFF. CDR3 nucleotides: TGTGCCAGCCACCGGGGGGGCCTGAGCACTGAAGCTTTCTTT. The variable domain in full, completed from reference TRBV5-5 and TRBJ1-1, reads DAGVTQSPTHLIKTRGQQVTLRCSPISGHKSVSWYQQVLGQGPQFIFQYYEKEERGRGNFPDRFSARQFPNYSSELNVNALLLGDSALYLCASHRGGLSTEAFFGQGTRLTVV.